These 20 T cell receptor beta chains came from one sample sequenced in a study of cytomegalovirus exposure and HLA in healthy donors. Vbeta (60) and Jbeta (13) primers were used in the PCR. Profiled with immunoSEQ multiplex PCR; TCRdb holds only in-frame clones, not every one. Of more than 95,000 clones listed, roughly 80% are singletons. Material: PBMCs. The receptors come from a middle-aged woman in good health and CMV-seronegative.

This chain connects TRBV19 to TRBJ2-2, with 10 nucleotides matching TRBD2. Germline V gives CDR1 LNHDA, CDR2 SQIVND (reference sequence). The CDR3 has 15 residues. Trimming at V came to 7 bases and at J to 6 bases, leaving 8 bases not matched to a gene. The CDR3: CASKSGRATAGELFF. The CDR3 nucleotides are TGTGCCAGTAAAAGCGGGAGGGCCACGGCCGGGGAGCTGTTTTTT. Using reference TRBV19 and TRBJ2-2 for the parts outside the CDR3, the full variable domain is DGGITQSPKYLFRKEGQNVTLSCEQNLNHDAMYWYRQDPGQGLRLIYYSQIVNDFQKGDIAEGYSVSREKKESFPLTVTSAQKNPTAFYLCASKSGRATAGELFFGEGSRLTVL.

J is TRBJ1-4 and V is TRBV5-1, with D unresolved. The V end was cut by 0 bases, the J end by 0 bases, with 9 bases between. Germline CDR1 and CDR2: SGHRS and YFSETQ. This CDR3 region has 16 residues. The CDR3 spells CASSLGQYSTNEKLFF. The DNA for the CDR3 is TGCGCCAGCAGCTTGGGACAATATTCAACTAATGAAAAACTGTTTTTT.

This chain uses TRBV2 with TRBJ2-3, with TRBD1 matching over 7 bases. There are 13 residues in the CDR3. V dropped 4 bases and J dropped 3; count of bases not matched to a gene: 1. Germline CDR1 SNHLY, CDR2 FYNNEI. CDR3: CASSGQGTDTQYF. CDR3 DNA: TGTGCCAGCAGTGGACAGGGTACAGATACGCAGTATTTT. Combining the CDR3 with reference TRBV2 and TRBJ2-3 gives the whole variable domain EPEVTQTPSHQVTQMGQEVILRCVPISNHLYFYWYRQILGQKVEFLVSFYNNEISEKSEIFDDQFSVERPDGSNFTLKIRSTKLEDSAMYFCASSGQGTDTQYFGPGTRLTVL.

This chain joins TRBV5-1 and TRBJ1-2; D is unclear. CDR1 SGHRS and CDR2 YFSETQ come from the germline V gene. The CDR3 sequence is 12 residues long. The germline V and J ends were trimmed by 4 bases and 7 bases, with 11 bases remaining between them. The CDR3 protein is CASSTDRGGYTF. CDR3 bases: TGCGCCAGCAGCACGGACCGGGGTGGCTACACCTTC.

V and J are TRBV5-5 and TRBJ2-5, with 15 bases aligning to TRBD2. The CDR3 loop spans 16 amino acids. Per the germline V gene, CDR1 is SGHKS and CDR2 is YYEKEE (reference sequence). V trimming: 4 bases; J trimming: 5 bases; junction bases outside the gene matches: 6. CDR3 protein: CASSTGTSGRRETQYF. Written as DNA, the CDR3 is TGTGCCAGCAGCACCGGGACTAGCGGGAGGAGGGAGACCCAGTACTTC.

The chain recombines TRBV15 with TRBJ1-2; D is undetermined. V was pared by 0 bases and J by 5 bases, with 7 bases between. CDR1 and CDR2 (germline): LNHNV, YYDKDF (reference sequence). This CDR3 is built from 13 residues. The CDR3 sequence: CATSRETGYGYTF. The CDR3 DNA sequence: TGTGCCACCAGCAGAGAGACGGGTTATGGCTACACCTTC.

The chain carries TRBV28 and TRBJ1-3; D might be TRBD1 (5 bases). V dropped 4 bases and J dropped 0 bases, with 13 bases sitting between them. This CDR3 is 16 amino acids long. Germline CDR1 reads MDHEN; CDR2 reads SYDVKM. The CDR3 DNA reads as TGTGCCAGCAGTTCAAGGGTGGGGCGCTCTGGAAACACCATATATTTT. Its protein is CASSSRVGRSGNTIYF.

This clone was seen once. The V call is TRBV5-1, the J call TRBJ1-1; D is uncertain. The CDR3 has 17 residues. Trimming took 0 bases from V and 0 from J, leaving 15 bases between them. Germline loops: CDR1 SGHRS, CDR2 YFSETQ. CDR3 bases: TGCGCCAGCAGCTTGGCCGGAGGGATAACTTTGAACACTGAAGCTTTCTTT. Amino acids: CASSLAGGITLNTEAFF.

This chain uses TRBV10-3 with TRBJ1-2, with 8 bases fitting TRBD1. There are 13 residues in the CDR3. The ends lost 6 bases at V and 3 bases at J; junction bases unmatched: 3. Germline V gene sequence: CDR1 ENHRY, CDR2 SYGVKD. CDR3 sequence (DNA): TGTGCCATCAGGACGGACAGGGACTATGGCTACACCTTC. It translates to CAIRTDRDYGYTF.

The V gene is TRBV23-1, the J gene TRBJ1-1; unclear D gene. TRBV23-1 is sorted into the ORF group, with uncertain function. Trimming shortened V by 3 bases and J by 5 bases, and 13 bases separated the two germline ends. The CDR3 has 14 amino acids. CDR3 bases: TGCGCCAGCAGTCACCCGCCACAGAGAACTGAAGCTTTCTTT. It specifies CASSHPPQRTEAFF.

This sequence joins TRBV29-1 and TRBJ2-1; TRBD2 aligns across 8 bases. The CDR3 is 14 residues long. J gave up 5 bases and V 4 bases, and 7 bases lay outside the gene matches. Germline V gene data show CDR1 as SQVTM and CDR2 as ANQGSEA. In DNA, the CDR3 is TGCAGCGTTGGGCGAGCGGGAGACCACAATGAGCAGTTCTTC. This sequence encodes CSVGRAGDHNEQFF.

The chain links TRBV5-5 to TRBJ1-4; TRBD1 matches at 8 bases. This CDR3 has 15 residues. CDR1 is SGHKS and CDR2 is YYEKEE in the germline V gene (reference sequence). V trimming: 4 bases; J trimming: 8 bases; junction bases outside the gene matches: 10. The CDR3 here is CASSQIGTGREKLFF. The DNA of the CDR3 is TGTGCCAGCAGCCAAATCGGGACAGGAAGAGAAAAACTGTTTTTT.

The count of this clone is one. J is TRBJ1-4 and V is TRBV27, with D perhaps matching TRBD1 (6 bases). The germline CDR1 and CDR2 sequences are MNHEY and SMNVEV (reference sequence). The V end lost 5 bases, the J end lost 5 bases, and 9 bases lay between the germline ends. CDR3 size: 13 residues. The DNA of the CDR3 is TGTGCCAGCAGTAACAGGGCAAATGAAAAACTGTTTTTT. Its protein is CASSNRANEKLFF.

The chain is built from TRBV29-1 and TRBJ2-7; 7 bases map to TRBD1. From germline, CDR1 is SQVTM and CDR2 ANQGSEA. With V trimmed by 7 bases and J by 1 base, 4 bases remained unmatched. There are 12 residues in the CDR3. This CDR3 is CSARGQSYEQYF. DNA for the CDR3: TGCAGCGCCCGGGGACAGTCCTACGAGCAGTACTTC.

The chain couples TRBV19 to TRBJ1-1; no clear D gene. Germline V CDR1 and CDR2: LNHDA, SQIVND (reference sequence). This CDR3 has 13 residues. V was cut by 3 bases and J by 2 bases, with 7 bases left in between. CDR3 coding DNA: TGTGCCAGTAGTATGAGTGTAAACACTGAAGCTTTCTTT. Residues: CASSMSVNTEAFF.

V usage is TRBV27 and J usage is TRBJ2-4; D ambiguous. There are 14 residues in the CDR3. The V end was cut by 8 bases, the J end by 8 bases, with 19 bases between. The germline V gene encodes CDR1 MNHEY and CDR2 SMNVEV (reference sequence). DNA for the CDR3: TGTGCCAGCTGTGCCAATGATGCCTCGGACATTCAGTACTTC. This codes for CASCANDASDIQYF.

The sample holds one count of this clone. The chain couples TRBV4-2 to TRBJ2-2; a weak D match, TRBD1 (6 bases). V lost 4 bases and J 4 bases, leaving 19 bases between the germline ends. The CDR3 loop spans 17 amino acids. Germline CDR1 reads LGHNA; CDR2 reads YNFKEQ. As DNA, the CDR3 is TGTGCCAGCAGCCCGCTGACAGGCCGATGGGGCACCGGGGAGCTGTTTTTT. Translation: CASSPLTGRWGTGELFF.

The chain carries TRBV5-6 and TRBJ1-5; TRBD1 matches at 7 bases. The V and J ends lost 3 bases and 7 bases, in that order; junction bases with no gene match: 16. The germline gives CDR1 SGHDT, CDR2 YYEEEE. This CDR3 is built from 17 residues. The CDR3 DNA reads as TGTGCCAGCAGCTCTGGACAGGTTCGTAAGTCTGGCCAGCCCCAGCATTTT. Amino acid sequence: CASSSGQVRKSGQPQHF. The full variable domain, its missing parts supplied by reference TRBV5-6 and TRBJ1-5, is DAGVTQSPTHLIKTRGQQVTLRCSPKSGHDTVSWYQQALGQGPQFIFQYYEEEERQRGNFPDRFSGHQFPNYSSELNVNALLLGDSALYLCASSSGQVRKSGQPQHFGDGTRLSIL.

V usage is TRBV4-1 and J usage is TRBJ2-3, with TRBD2 identical over 7 bases. The germline V gene encodes CDR1 MGHRA and CDR2 YSYEKL. There are 13 residues in the CDR3. Trimming cost V 1 base and J 6 bases; bases outside gene matches: 1. The CDR3 region has the DNA TGCGCCAGCAGCCAAGTCGGGAGGGATACGCAGTATTTT. Residues: CASSQVGRDTQYF.

The genes are TRBV28 and TRBJ1-5, with a weak D call TRBD1 (5 bases). Germline lookup yields CDR1 MDHEN and CDR2 SYDVKM. V was cut by 6 bases and J by 6 bases, with 18 bases left in between. This CDR3 is 15 amino acids long. The CDR3: CASSTTWGEGQPQHF. DNA of the CDR3: TGTGCCAGCAGCACGACGTGGGGGGAGGGTCAGCCCCAGCATTTT.